These 5 T cell receptor beta chains were sequenced from one sample in a study of blood T cell repertoires in COVID-19. Assay: immunoSEQ multiplex PCR; the TCRdb copy retains only in-frame clones and omits some. Of roughly 340,000 clones in the sample, approximately 87% were seen once. Sequencing input: PBMCs or T cells enriched from blood (not recorded which). These receptors came from a man in his forties in a cohort exposed to, infected with or recovered from COVID-19 (not recorded which).

This chain joins TRBV5-4 and TRBJ2-5; a possible D gene is TRBD1 (6 bases). Per germline, CDR1 SGHNT and CDR2 YYREEE (reference sequence). The length of the CDR3 is 13 residues. V dropped 1 base and J dropped 4 bases, with 8 bases sitting between them. CDR3 residues: CASSLQGRETQYF. The CDR3 region has the DNA TGTGCCAGCAGCTTGCAGGGGAGAGAGACCCAGTACTTC.

This clone occurred once. The chain employs TRBV7-2 and TRBJ2-3, with D possibly being TRBD2 (5 bases). V lost 0 bases and J 6 bases, leaving 7 bases between the germline ends. The germline V gene has CDR1 SGHTA and CDR2 FQGNSA. CDR3 length: 13 residues. This chain's CDR3 is CASSLAGDDTQYF. In DNA form, the CDR3 reads TGTGCCAGCAGCTTAGCGGGAGATGATACGCAGTATTTT.

The chain has TRBV5-1 and TRBJ1-2; 7 positions match TRBD1. V was clipped by 0 bases and J by 5 bases; unmatched bases: 4. The CDR3 spans 14 residues. The germline V gene encodes CDR1 SGHRS and CDR2 YFSETQ. Here the CDR3 reads CASSLGDSGYGYTF. The CDR3 nucleotides read TGCGCCAGCAGCTTGGGGGACAGCGGGTATGGCTACACCTTC.

The genes are TRBV3-1 (or the pseudogene TRBV3-2) and TRBJ2-7, with D possibly matching TRBD2 (6 bases). This CDR3 comprises 14 residues. Germline V lookup: CDR1 LGHDT, CDR2 YNNKEL (reference sequence). The V gene lost 3 bases and the J gene lost 2 bases, with 11 bases spanning the gap. CDR3 region: CASSHGTPAYEQYF. The CDR3 DNA reads as TGTGCCAGCAGCCACGGGACTCCCGCCTACGAGCAGTACTTC.

This clone was detected only a few times. The rearrangement joins TRBV7-8 to TRBJ1-1, with a possible D match to TRBD1 (5 bases). V lost 3 bases, J lost 1 base, and 15 bases lay in between. This CDR3 has 16 amino acids. Per germline, CDR1 SGHVS and CDR2 FQNEAQ. The chain's CDR3 is CASSFGGNFANTEAFF. In nucleotides, the CDR3 is TGTGCCAGCAGCTTCGGGGGAAATTTTGCGAACACTGAAGCTTTCTTT.